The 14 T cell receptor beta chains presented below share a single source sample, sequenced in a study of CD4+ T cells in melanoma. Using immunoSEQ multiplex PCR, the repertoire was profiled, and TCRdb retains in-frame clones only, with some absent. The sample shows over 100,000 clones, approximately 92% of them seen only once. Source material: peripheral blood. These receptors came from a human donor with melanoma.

CDR3 sequence (DNA): TGCGCCAGCAGCTTGTTCCAGGGAGGTGAAAAACTGTTTTTT. This sequence encodes CASSLFQGGEKLFF. This sequence joins TRBV5-1 and TRBJ1-4; D perhaps matches TRBD1 (5 bases). CDR3 length: 14 residues. Germline CDR1 SGHRS, CDR2 YFSETQ. Trimming cost V 1 base and J 7 bases, with 11 bases left between them.

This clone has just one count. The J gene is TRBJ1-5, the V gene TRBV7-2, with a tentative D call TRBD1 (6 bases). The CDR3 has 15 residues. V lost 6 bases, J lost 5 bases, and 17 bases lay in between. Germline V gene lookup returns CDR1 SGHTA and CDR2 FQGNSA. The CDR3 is CASSSVGGGDQPQHF. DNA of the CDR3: TGTGCCAGCAGTTCTGTGGGGGGCGGGGATCAGCCCCAGCATTTT.

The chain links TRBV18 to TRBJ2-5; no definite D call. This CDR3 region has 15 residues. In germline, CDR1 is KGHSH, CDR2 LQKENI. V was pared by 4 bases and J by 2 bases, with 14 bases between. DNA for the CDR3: TGTGCCAGCTCACTCCGAGACGGAAATCAAGAGACCCAGTACTTC. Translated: CASSLRDGNQETQYF.

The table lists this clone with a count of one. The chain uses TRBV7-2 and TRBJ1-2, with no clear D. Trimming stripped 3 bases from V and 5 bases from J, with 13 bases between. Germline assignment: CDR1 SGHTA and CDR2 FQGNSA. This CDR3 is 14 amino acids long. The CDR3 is CASSLLSAGYGYTF. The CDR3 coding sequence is TGTGCCAGCAGCTTGCTATCCGCCGGGTATGGCTACACCTTC. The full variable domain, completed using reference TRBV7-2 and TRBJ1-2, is GAGVSQSPSNKVTEKGKDVELRCDPISGHTALYWYRQSLGQGLEFLIYFQGNSAPDKSGLPSDRFSAERTGGSVSTLTIQRTQQEDSAVYLCASSLLSAGYGYTFGSGTRLTVV.

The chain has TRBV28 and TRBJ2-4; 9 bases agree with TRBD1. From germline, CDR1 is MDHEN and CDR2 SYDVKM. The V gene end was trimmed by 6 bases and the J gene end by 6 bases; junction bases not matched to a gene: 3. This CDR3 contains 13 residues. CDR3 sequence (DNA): TGTGCCAGCAGACGACAGGGGGGAAACATTCAGTACTTC. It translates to CASRRQGGNIQYF.

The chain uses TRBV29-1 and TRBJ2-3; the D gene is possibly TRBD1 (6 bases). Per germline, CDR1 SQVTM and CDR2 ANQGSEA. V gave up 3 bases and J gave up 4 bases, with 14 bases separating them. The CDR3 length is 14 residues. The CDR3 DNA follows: TGCAGCGTTGAGGGGGCGAGGGGTGCAGATACGCAGTATTTT. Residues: CSVEGARGADTQYF.

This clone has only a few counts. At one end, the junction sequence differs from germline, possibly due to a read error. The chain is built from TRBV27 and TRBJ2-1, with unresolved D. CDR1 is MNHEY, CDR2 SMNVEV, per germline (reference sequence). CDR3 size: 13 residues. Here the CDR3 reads CASSLSRNNEQFF. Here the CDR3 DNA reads TGTGCCAGCAGCTTATCTAGAAACAATGAGCAGTTCTTC.

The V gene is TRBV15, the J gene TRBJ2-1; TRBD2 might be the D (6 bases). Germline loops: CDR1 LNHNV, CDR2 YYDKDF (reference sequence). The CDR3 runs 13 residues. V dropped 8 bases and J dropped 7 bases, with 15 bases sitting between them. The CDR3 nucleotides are TGTGCCACCTCCGGAGGGATAAGGAATGAGCAGTTCTTC. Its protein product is CATSGGIRNEQFF.

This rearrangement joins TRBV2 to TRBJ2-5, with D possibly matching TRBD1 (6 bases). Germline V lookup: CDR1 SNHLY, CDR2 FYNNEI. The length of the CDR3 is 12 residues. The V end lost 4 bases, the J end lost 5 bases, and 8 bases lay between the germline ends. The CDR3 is CASSAGAETQYF. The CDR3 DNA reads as TGTGCCAGCAGTGCAGGGGCCGAGACCCAGTACTTC.

This CDR3 reads CASSLALGTDTQYF. DNA for the CDR3: TGCGCCAGCAGCTTGGCTTTGGGAACAGATACGCAGTATTTT. V is TRBV5-1 and J is TRBJ2-3; D call uncertain. The CDR3 extends over 14 amino acids. Deletions cut 0 bases from V and 3 bases from J, with 8 bases between. From germline, CDR1 is SGHRS and CDR2 YFSETQ.

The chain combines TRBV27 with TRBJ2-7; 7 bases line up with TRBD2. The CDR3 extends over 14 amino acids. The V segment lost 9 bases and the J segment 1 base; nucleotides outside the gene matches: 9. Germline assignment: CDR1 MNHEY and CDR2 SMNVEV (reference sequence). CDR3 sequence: CASSAREESYEQYF. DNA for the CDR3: TGTGCCAGTTCGGCCCGGGAGGAGTCCTACGAGCAGTACTTC.

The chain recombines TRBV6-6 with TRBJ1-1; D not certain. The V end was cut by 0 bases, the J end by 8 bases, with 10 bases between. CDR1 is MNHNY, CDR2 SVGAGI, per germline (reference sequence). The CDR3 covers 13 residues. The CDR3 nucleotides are TGTGCCAGCAGTTACTCGGAGGGTACCGAAGCTTTCTTT. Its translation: CASSYSEGTEAFF.

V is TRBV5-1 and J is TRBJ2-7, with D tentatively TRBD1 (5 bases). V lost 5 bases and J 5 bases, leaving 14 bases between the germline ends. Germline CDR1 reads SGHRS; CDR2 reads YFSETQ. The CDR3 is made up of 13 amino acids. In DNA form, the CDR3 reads TGCGCCAGCAGTACTGAACAGGTAAACGAGCAGTACTTC. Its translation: CASSTEQVNEQYF.

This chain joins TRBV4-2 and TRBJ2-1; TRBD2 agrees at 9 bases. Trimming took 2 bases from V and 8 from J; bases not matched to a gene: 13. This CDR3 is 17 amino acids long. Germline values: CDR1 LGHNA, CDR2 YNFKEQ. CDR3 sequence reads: CASSQRGAGGPLDEQFF. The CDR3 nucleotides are TGTGCCAGCAGCCAAAGGGGAGCGGGGGGACCCCTCGATGAGCAGTTCTTC.